This T cell receptor (beta chain) stems from a study of T cells in Graves' hyperthyroidism and ophthalmopathy. With respect to this clonotype: Antigen unknown.

RNA transcripts were the template for amplifying TCR beta CDR3 regions. Primed by the HTBI set, a first-round RT-PCR was run on the TCR CDR3. TCRdb fed the multiplex PCR reads into MiXCR, producing one record per CDR3 protein. The sample lists 450,000 to 700,000 distinct CDR3 sequences; 46% were seen once. Study outcomes and limitations: Among clonotypes expanded in thyroid above 0.001, most were also found in blood.

Calling Graves' hyperthyroidism stable meant ophthalmopathy did not progress within 18 months. The patients, who ranged from 18 to 65 in age, presented with newly diagnosed hyperthyroidism lasting under 2 months. Diagnosis relied on clinical symptoms, serum thyroxine and TRAb, thyroid ultrasound and orbital computed tomography. The CDR3 extends over 15 amino acids. CDR1 is DFQATT, CDR2 SNEGSKA, per germline (reference sequence). Unmatched junction bases numbered 5, after V lost 0 bases and J lost 4 bases. V usage is TRBV20-1 and J usage is TRBJ2-3; TRBD2 matches 9 bases. This clonotype was sampled from a woman under 30 with Graves' hyperthyroidism. The sequenced sample was peripheral blood or thyroid tissue (not recorded which). CDR3 residues: CSARDLAGVSDTQYF. CDR3 in DNA: TGCAGTGCTAGAGACTTAGCGGGAGTTTCAGATACGCAGTATTTT.